Listed below are T cell receptor beta chains from one sample, sequenced in a study of cytomegalovirus exposure and HLA in healthy donors. The data were produced by immunoSEQ multiplex PCR, yet TCRdb's version contains in-frame clones alone and is incomplete. The repertoire holds 150,000 to 180,000 clones, with approximately 86% as singletons. The material sequenced was PBMCs. All receptors come from a woman aged 45-65 years in good health and CMV-seropositive. Both conserved end residues are part of each CDR3. The D gene is left open where the match is weak. Clone size, where shown, is once, few, many, or a class for clones that have expanded.

>TRBV18|once|TRBJ1-1|NA
CASSSDKNTEAFF
TGTGCCAGCTCATCGGACAAGAACACTGAAGCTTTCTTT
>TRBV27|NA|TRBJ2-2|NA
CASRFRGLTGELFF
TGTGCCAGCAGATTCAGGGGTCTCACCGGGGAGCTGTTTTTT
>TRBV29-1|few|TRBJ2-1|TRBD2
CSVEGATSGEYNEQFF
TGCAGCGTTGAAGGGGCGACTAGCGGGGAATACAATGAGCAGTTCTTC
>TRBV6-1|NA|TRBJ2-7|NA
CASSDAAPGAPYEQYF
TGTGCCAGCAGTGACGCGGCGCCAGGGGCCCCCTACGAGCAGTACTTC
>TRBV9|once|TRBJ1-2|TRBD1
CASSVDLGTGGRNGYTF
TGTGCCAGCAGCGTAGATCTCGGGACAGGGGGTAGAAATGGCTACACCTTC
>TRBV4-1|NA|TRBJ1-6|TRBD1
CASSLDRVDSPLHF
TGCGCCAGCAGCCTGGACAGGGTGGATTCACCCCTCCACTTT
>TRBV9|NA|TRBJ2-7|NA
CASSVDGEVKLDEQYF
TGTGCCAGCAGCGTAGACGGGGAAGTGAAGCTAGACGAGCAGTACTTC
>TRBV7-2|NA|TRBJ1-3|NA
CASSLGQATSGNTIYF
TGTGCCAGCAGCTTAGGACAGGCTACCTCTGGAAACACCATATATTTT
>TRBV2|NA|TRBJ1-2|NA
CASSEAAGYVGNGYTF
TGTGCCAGCAGTGAAGCGGCGGGCTACGTTGGGAATGGCTACACCTTC
>TRBV30|NA|TRBJ2-3|NA
CAWNPGWSTDTQYF
TGTGCCTGGAATCCGGGGTGGAGCACAGATACGCAGTATTTT
>TRBV30|NA|TRBJ1-5|TRBD1
CAWSSWTGNQPQHF
TGTGCCTGGAGTTCCTGGACAGGGAATCAGCCCCAGCATTTT
>TRBV10-1|NA|TRBJ1-4|NA
CASSESAGDTQKLFF
TGCGCCAGCAGTGAGTCGGCAGGGGACACTCAAAAACTGTTTTTT
>TRBV5-6|NA|TRBJ2-7|NA
CASSIGQLDEQYF
TGTGCCAGCAGCATCGGACAGCTTGACGAGCAGTACTTC
>TRBV19|NA|TRBJ2-3|NA
CASSPSVDTQYF
TGTGCCAGTAGTCCTAGTGTTGATACGCAGTATTTT
>TRBV19|NA|TRBJ2-3|NA
CASSTTTGFTDTQYF
TGTGCCAGTAGTACCACAACAGGGTTCACAGATACGCAGTATTTT
>TRBV19|NA|TRBJ2-2|NA
CASSLPTGELFF
TGTGCCAGTAGTCTACCGACCGGGGAGCTGTTTTTT
>TRBV20-1|NA|TRBJ2-5|NA
CSAYKETQYF
TGCAGTGCTTACAAGGAGACCCAGTACTTC
>TRBV27|NA|TRBJ2-1|TRBD2
CASSLLAGGSYNEQFF
TGTGCCAGCAGTTTGTTAGCGGGGGGCTCCTACAATGAGCAGTTCTTC
>TRBV7-2|NA|TRBJ2-1|NA
CASRGPSSYNEQFF
TGTGCCAGCCGAGGGCCCAGCTCCTACAATGAGCAGTTCTTC
>TRBV19|NA|TRBJ2-2|TRBD1
CASRHTGGEVGELFF
TGTGCCAGCCGACATACAGGGGGCGAGGTCGGGGAGCTGTTTTTT
>TRBV7-6|NA|TRBJ2-3|TRBD2
CASSLGSGGSTDTQYF
TGTGCCAGCAGCTTAGGTAGCGGGGGTAGCACAGATACGCAGTATTTT
>TRBV5-5|NA|TRBJ1-5|NA
CASSLDSNQPQHF
TGTGCCAGCAGCTTGGACAGTAATCAGCCCCAGCATTTT
>TRBV11-1|NA|TRBJ2-3|TRBD1
CASSLRQGNFLFTDTQYF
TGTGCCAGCAGCTTACGACAGGGAAACTTTCTCTTTACAGATACGCAGTATTTT
>TRBV5-1|NA|TRBJ2-7|TRBD1
CASSSVGQAYEQYF
TGCGCCAGCAGCTCGGTAGGACAGGCCTACGAGCAGTACTTC
>TRBV7-9|NA|TRBJ2-7|NA
CASSLVHGDEQYF
TGTGCCAGCAGCTTAGTCCACGGAGACGAGCAGTACTTC
>TRBV10-3|NA|TRBJ2-7|TRBD2
CAISPGLAGGNLAYEQYF
TGTGCCATCAGTCCGGGACTAGCGGGGGGTAATCTGGCCTACGAGCAGTACTTC
>TRBV30|NA|TRBJ1-3|NA
CAWLHSGNTIYF
TGTGCCTGGTTACACTCTGGAAACACCATATATTTT
>TRBV7-8|NA|TRBJ2-2|NA
CAVEFSPGELFF
TGTGCCGTAGAGTTTAGCCCCGGGGAGCTGTTTTTT
>TRBV18|NA|TRBJ1-2|NA
CASSPQTSGYGYTF
TGTGCCAGCTCACCACAAACTTCCGGCTATGGCTACACCTTC
>TRBV5-1|NA|TRBJ2-3|NA
CASSLGFRGARSTDTQYF
TGCGCCAGCAGCTTGGGGTTCCGGGGGGCCCGGAGCACAGATACGCAGTATTTT
>TRBV5-4|once|TRBJ2-7|TRBD1
CASSPKDRDYEQYF
TGTGCCAGTAGCCCGAAGGACAGGGATTACGAGCAGTACTTC
>TRBV7-9|NA|TRBJ2-7|NA
CASSPGSRPYEQYF
TGTGCCAGCAGCCCCGGTTCTAGGCCCTACGAGCAGTACTTC
>TRBV30|NA|TRBJ1-1|NA
CAWSVQKWNTEAFF
TGTGCCTGGAGTGTACAGAAGTGGAACACTGAAGCTTTCTTT
>TRBV9|once|TRBJ2-3|NA
CASSPQVADTQYF
TGTGCCAGCAGCCCCCAGGTCGCAGATACGCAGTATTTT
>TRBV11-2|NA|TRBJ2-2|NA
CASSPGLRPGGELFF
TGTGCCAGCAGCCCGGGACTGCGTCCGGGGGGGGAGCTGTTTTTT
>TRBV5-8|NA|TRBJ2-2|NA
CASSLLNGGELFF
TGTGCCAGCAGCTTACTCAACGGCGGGGAGCTGTTTTTT
>TRBV6-6|NA|TRBJ2-3|TRBD2
CASSSGGSDTQYF
TGTGCCAGCAGTTCCGGGGGGTCGGATACGCAGTATTTT
>TRBV30|NA|TRBJ1-2|NA
CAWSVGPGANYGYTF
TGTGCCTGGAGTGTAGGCCCGGGAGCCAACTATGGCTACACCTTC
>TRBV7-6|NA|TRBJ2-3|TRBD1
CASSPRQGLNTDTQYF
TGTGCCAGCAGCCCCCGACAGGGATTGAACACAGATACGCAGTATTTT